This T cell receptor beta chain was retrieved from a study of somatic mutations in cytotoxic T cells in rheumatoid arthritis listed by TCRdb under 2017. With respect to the entire study: Patient peripheral blood (around 30 ml EDTA) was drawn right after diagnosis and before any treatment started. Sorted V beta1+ cells also underwent TCRB sequencing, and some V beta antibody-stained T-cell populations were flow-sorted at nearly 100% purity on a FACSAria II or Sony SH800. The study asked whether expanded CD8+ T-cell clones in newly diagnosed, untreated rheumatoid arthritis carry somatic mutations, and used TCRB deep sequencing to characterize clonality. For 65 to 80 rheumatoid arthritis patients and 15 to 25 healthy controls, TCRB deep sequencing was carried out. Patients and controls did not essentially differ in median age, which was nearly identical between the groups. Study-level results and caveats: CD8+ T-cell clonality did not differ significantly between rheumatoid arthritis patients and age-matched healthy controls. Healthy controls showed no age-related increase in CD8+ clonality, whereas patients did (Spearman r ≈ 0.5). The largest CD8+ clone made up more than 20% of CD8+ cells in about an eighth of the 65 patients, and blood and synovial fluid shared several identical CD8+ TCRB sequences. The expanded CD8+ clones had unknown antigen targets, and not appearing in virus-specific databases did not rule out that they were virus-specific. The finding that TRBV07 was slightly underrepresented in patients was left unadjusted for multiple comparisons.

Points on this clone: Which antigen it targets is not known. There are no base qualities to consult, and no much larger clone falls within one base.

Sequencing of TCRB CDR3 was done on genomic DNA with the immunoSEQ assay. Concerning the study's data processing: When patient CD8+ clones exceeding 1% were checked against published virus-specific TCRB sequences, only a few matched. The analyses included only productive TCRB rearrangements. Clonality was calculated as a Shannon entropy-based productive clonality index, and a clone was defined by a unique TCRB CDR3 sequence. The template counts of each clone relative to the total templates per sample were used to calculate repertoire overlap between two samples. V-gene usage measured by flow cytometry correlated with TCRB sequencing V-gene usage, with a Spearman r of approximately 0.6. The source is immuneACCESS, and TCRdb retained only in-frame sequences with V and J called. Part of the clones is not carried over; for the studies checked, unresolved V genes explain less than half of this, and the remainder is unexplained. That table is the source of V, J and clone size, and D and trimming were worked out from the DNA. The sample contains about 16,000 clones, roughly 80% of them found a single time. Under 20% of the sample lies in the top ten.

On an AutoMACS, CD4+ and CD8+ cells were isolated via positive magnetic bead selection, and their purity was verified by flow cytometry. Clonal expansions were first screened by flow cytometry with a TCR V beta antibody panel, then characterized by TCRB deep sequencing of sorted CD8+ fractions. Peripheral blood mononuclear cells were isolated by Ficoll-Paque PLUS density gradient separation. Nucleospin Tissue or Tissue XS kits were used to extract DNA from CD4-enriched, CD8-enriched or PBMC samples, and a Qubit 2.0 fluorometer was used for quantification. The junction shows trimming of 0 bases on V and 3 bases on J, plus 14 bases between the germline ends. From its cysteine to its phenylalanine, the CDR3 spans 17 amino acids. Only the CDR3 DNA stays, 51 bases, in frame from base 1. The germline V gene encodes CDR1 SGHNT and CDR2 YENEEA.

The TCR was taken from an adult with rheumatoid arthritis. The sequenced sample was CD8+ T cells sorted from blood. The rearrangement joined TRBV11-3 to TRBJ2-2, with TRBD1 as a weak D call on 6 bases. The DNA sequence is TGTGCCAGCAGCTTAGATACAGGGTTGGAAGACACCGGGGAGCTGTTTTTT. Translated, it reads CASSLDTGLEDTGELFF.